One sample yielded the 5 T cell receptor beta chains listed below, sequenced in a study of blood T cell repertoires in COVID-19. TCRdb's copy holds only in-frame clones and misses some; the assay was immunoSEQ multiplex PCR. This table has 250,000 to 350,000 clones, roughly 83% appearing once. Sequencing input: peripheral blood. The receptors here all came from a woman aged 45-65 years with acute or convalescent COVID-19.

The chain joins TRBV12-3 or TRBV12-4 to TRBJ2-2; D uncertain. CDR3 length: 13 amino acids. V dropped 3 bases and J dropped 7 bases, with 9 bases sitting between them. In DNA form, the CDR3 reads TGTGCCAGCAGTTTGGTGCGGAACGGGGAGCTGTTTTTT. The encoded protein is CASSLVRNGELFF.

This clone was found a few times. The chain joins TRBV28 to TRBJ2-5; no clear D gene. Trimming cost V 4 bases and J 7 bases, with 10 bases left between them. Germline assignment: CDR1 MDHEN and CDR2 SYDVKM. There are 12 residues in the CDR3. The CDR3 DNA sequence: TGTGCCAGCAGTTCCGGTAGTGGGACCCAGTACTTC. It yields the protein CASSSGSGTQYF.

The chain employs TRBV6-2 or TRBV6-3 and TRBJ1-2; 7 nucleotides line up with TRBD1. With 4 bases clipped from V and 3 bases from J, the junction kept 8 bases outside the gene matches. Per germline, CDR1 MNHEY and CDR2 SVGEGT. This CDR3 is 15 amino acids long. The chain's CDR3 is CASSWTGRPDYGYTF. In DNA form, the CDR3 reads TGTGCCAGCAGTTGGACAGGACGGCCGGACTATGGCTACACCTTC.

The V gene is TRBV5-1, the J gene TRBJ1-2; a weak D match, TRBD1 (6 bases). The germline gives CDR1 SGHRS, CDR2 YFSETQ. The CDR3 totals 14 residues. With 4 bases removed from V and 10 bases from J, the gap between germline ends came to 20 bases. CDR3 loop: CASSPGSQGMDYTF. The CDR3 nucleotides are TGCGCCAGCAGCCCTGGGAGCCAGGGGATGGACTACACCTTC.

The chain uses TRBV5-6 and TRBJ2-7; D gene ambiguous. Trimming left V 2 bases short and J 3 bases short, with 6 bases between. The CDR3 contains 12 residues. From germline, CDR1 is SGHDT and CDR2 YYEEEE. The chain's CDR3 is CASSFPGYEQYF. The CDR3 coding sequence is TGTGCCAGCAGCTTTCCAGGCTACGAGCAGTACTTC.